This T cell receptor (beta chain) emerged from a study of early T cells in non-severe SARS-CoV-2 infection. Study as a whole: Unpaired chains resulted from sequencing bulk RNA of unsorted whole blood. General study findings and limits: Matching with VDJdb favored anti-spike CD8 responses (missing private and CD4 specificities).

The CDR3 is 14 amino acids. Trimming took 0 bases from V and 8 from J, leaving 8 bases between them. Looked up from germline, CDR1 is SGHAT and CDR2 is FQNNGV. Each cDNA molecule carried a unique molecular identifier. Via MiXCR, TCRdb re-called the 5' RACE reads, giving one row per CDR3 protein. This repertoire shows roughly 30,000 distinct CDR3 sequences, approximately 4.2% found once; its top ten account for about 12%. As concerns this clonotype: What it recognizes is unknown.

The rearrangement uses TRBV11-2 and TRBJ2-6, with D maybe TRBD2 (5 bases). This TCR came from an adult who was a healthcare worker with PCR-confirmed SARS-CoV-2 infection or an uninfected control (not recorded which). Material for sequencing was whole blood. The CDR3 DNA sequence: TGTGCCAGCAGCTTAGATCCGGGGACCAACGTCCTGACTTTC. Protein product: CASSLDPGTNVLTF.